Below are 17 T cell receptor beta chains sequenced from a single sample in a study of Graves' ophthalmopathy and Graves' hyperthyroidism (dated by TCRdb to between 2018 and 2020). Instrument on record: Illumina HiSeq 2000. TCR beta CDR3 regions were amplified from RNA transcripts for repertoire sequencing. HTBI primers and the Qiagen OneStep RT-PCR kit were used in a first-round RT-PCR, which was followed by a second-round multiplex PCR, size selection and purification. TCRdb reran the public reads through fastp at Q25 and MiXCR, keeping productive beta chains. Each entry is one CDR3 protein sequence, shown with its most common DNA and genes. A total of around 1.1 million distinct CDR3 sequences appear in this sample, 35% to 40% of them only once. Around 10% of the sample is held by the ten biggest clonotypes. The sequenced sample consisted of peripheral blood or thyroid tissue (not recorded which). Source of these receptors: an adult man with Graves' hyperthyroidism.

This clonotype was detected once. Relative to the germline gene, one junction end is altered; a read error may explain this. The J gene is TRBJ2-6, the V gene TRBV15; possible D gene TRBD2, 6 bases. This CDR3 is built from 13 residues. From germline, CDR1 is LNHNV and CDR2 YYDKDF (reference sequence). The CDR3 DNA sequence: TGTGCCACCAGCAGAGCACAGGCCGGGACTGAAGCTTTC. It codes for CATSRAQAGTEAF.

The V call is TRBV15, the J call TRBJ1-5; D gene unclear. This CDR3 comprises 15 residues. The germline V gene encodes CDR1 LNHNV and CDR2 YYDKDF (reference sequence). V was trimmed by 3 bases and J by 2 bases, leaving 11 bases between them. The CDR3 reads CATSRPIDGNQPQHF. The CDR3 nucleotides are TGTGCCACCAGCAGGCCCATTGACGGCAATCAGCCCCAGCATTTT. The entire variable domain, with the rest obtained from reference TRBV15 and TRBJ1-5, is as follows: DAMVIQNPRYQVTQFGKPVTLSCSQTLNHNVMYWYQQKSSQAPKLLFHYYDKDFNNEADTPDNFQSRRPNTSFCFLDIRSPGLGDTAMYLCATSRPIDGNQPQHFGDGTRLSIL.

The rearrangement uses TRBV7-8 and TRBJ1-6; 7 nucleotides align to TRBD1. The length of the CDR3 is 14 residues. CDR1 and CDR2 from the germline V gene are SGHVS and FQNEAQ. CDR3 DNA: TGTGCTAGAGAATTCGGACAGGATAATTCACCCCTCCACTTT. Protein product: CAREFGQDNSPLHF.

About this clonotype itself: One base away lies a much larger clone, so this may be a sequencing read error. The CDR3 DNA sequence: TGTGCCAGCAGCACCACCGGGACTAGCGGACCTGGGGCCCAGTACTTC. Residues: CASSTTGTSGPGAQYF. The chain couples TRBV7-8 to TRBJ2-5; 11 positions match TRBD2. The CDR3 is made up of 16 amino acids. V was pared by 5 bases and J by 9 bases, with 14 bases of the junction left unmatched. Per germline, CDR1 SGHVS and CDR2 FQNEAQ.

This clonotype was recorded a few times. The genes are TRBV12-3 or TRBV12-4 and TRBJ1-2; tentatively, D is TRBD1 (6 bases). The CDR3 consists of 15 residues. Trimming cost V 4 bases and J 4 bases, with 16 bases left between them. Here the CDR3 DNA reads TGTGCCAGCAGTTCTAGCGGGGGCAGGGGCTATGGCTACACCTTC. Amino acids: CASSSSGGRGYGYTF.

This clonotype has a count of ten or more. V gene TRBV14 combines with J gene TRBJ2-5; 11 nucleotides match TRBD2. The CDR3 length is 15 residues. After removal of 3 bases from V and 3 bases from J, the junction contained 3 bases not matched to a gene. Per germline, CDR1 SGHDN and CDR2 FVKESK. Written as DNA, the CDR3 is TGTGCCAGCAGCCATGCACTAGCGGGAGAAGAGACCCAGTACTTC. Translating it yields CASSHALAGEETQYF.

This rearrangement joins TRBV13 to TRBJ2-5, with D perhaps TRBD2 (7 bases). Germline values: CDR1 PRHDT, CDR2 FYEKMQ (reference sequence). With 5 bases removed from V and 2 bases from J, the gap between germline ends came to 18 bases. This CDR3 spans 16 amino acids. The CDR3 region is CASSPRGGGHQETQYF. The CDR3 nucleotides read TGTGCCAGCAGCCCCCGGGGCGGGGGACATCAAGAGACCCAGTACTTC.

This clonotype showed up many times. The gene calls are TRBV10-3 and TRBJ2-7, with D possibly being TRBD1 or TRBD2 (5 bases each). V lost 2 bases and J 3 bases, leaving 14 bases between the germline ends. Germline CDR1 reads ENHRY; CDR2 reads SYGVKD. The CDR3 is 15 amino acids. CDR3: CAISESPGPIYEQYF. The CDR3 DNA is TGTGCCATCAGTGAGAGCCCGGGACCGATCTACGAGCAGTACTTC.

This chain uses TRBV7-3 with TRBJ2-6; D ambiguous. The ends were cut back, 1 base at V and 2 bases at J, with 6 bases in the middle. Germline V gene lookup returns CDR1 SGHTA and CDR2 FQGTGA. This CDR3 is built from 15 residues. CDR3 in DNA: TGTGCCAGCAGCTTAATGGGGACTGGGGCCAACGTCCTGACTTTC. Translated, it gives CASSLMGTGANVLTF. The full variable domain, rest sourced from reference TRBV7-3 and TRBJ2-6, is GAGVSQTPSNKVTEKGKYVELRCDPISGHTALYWYRQSLGQGPEFLIYFQGTGAADDSGLPNDRFFAVRPEGSVSTLKIQRTERGDSAVYLCASSLMGTGANVLTFGAGSRLTVL.

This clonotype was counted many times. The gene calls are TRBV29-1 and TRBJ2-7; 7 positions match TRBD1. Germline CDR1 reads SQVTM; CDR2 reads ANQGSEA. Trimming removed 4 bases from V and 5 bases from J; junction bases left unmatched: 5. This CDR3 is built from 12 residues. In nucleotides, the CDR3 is TGCAGCGTTGCTCAGGGGGTCCACGAGCAGTACTTC. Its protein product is CSVAQGVHEQYF.

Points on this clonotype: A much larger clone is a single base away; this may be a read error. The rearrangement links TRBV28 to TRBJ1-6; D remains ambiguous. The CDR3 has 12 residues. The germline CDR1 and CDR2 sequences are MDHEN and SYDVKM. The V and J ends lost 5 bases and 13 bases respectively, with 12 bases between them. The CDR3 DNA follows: TGTGCCAGCAGTGCGACACGGGTCCCCCTCCACTTT. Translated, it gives CASSATRVPLHF.

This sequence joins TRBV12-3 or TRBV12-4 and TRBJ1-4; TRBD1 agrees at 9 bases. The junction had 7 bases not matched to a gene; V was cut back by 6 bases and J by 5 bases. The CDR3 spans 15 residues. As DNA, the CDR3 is TGTGCCAGCAGCCGGACAGGGGCGCGAAATGAAAAACTGTTTTTT. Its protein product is CASSRTGARNEKLFF.

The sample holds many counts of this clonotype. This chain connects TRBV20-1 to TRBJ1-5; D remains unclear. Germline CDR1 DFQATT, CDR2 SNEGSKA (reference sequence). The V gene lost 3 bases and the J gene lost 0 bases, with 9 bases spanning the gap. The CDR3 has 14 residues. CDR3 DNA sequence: TGCAGTGCTAGGACGGATTATAGCAATCAGCCCCAGCATTTT. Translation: CSARTDYSNQPQHF.

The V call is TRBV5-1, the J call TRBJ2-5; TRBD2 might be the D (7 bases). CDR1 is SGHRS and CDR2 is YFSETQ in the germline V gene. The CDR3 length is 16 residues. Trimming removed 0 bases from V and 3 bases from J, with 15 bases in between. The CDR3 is CASSLGDRGGEETQYF. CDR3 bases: TGCGCCAGCAGCTTGGGGGACCGAGGGGGGGAAGAGACCCAGTACTTC. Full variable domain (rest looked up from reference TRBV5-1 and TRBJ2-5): KAGVTQTPRYLIKTRGQQVTLSCSPISGHRSVSWYQQTPGQGLQFLFEYFSETQRNKGNFPGRFSGRQFSNSRSEMNVSTLELGDSALYLCASSLGDRGGEETQYFGPGTRLLVL.

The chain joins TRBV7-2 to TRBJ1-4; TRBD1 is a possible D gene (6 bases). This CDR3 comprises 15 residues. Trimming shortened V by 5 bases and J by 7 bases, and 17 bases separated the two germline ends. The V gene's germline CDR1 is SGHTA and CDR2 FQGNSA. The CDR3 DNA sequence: TGTGCCAGCAGCCCTAGGGGGGCCCTGGGTGAAAAACTGTTTTTT. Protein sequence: CASSPRGALGEKLFF.

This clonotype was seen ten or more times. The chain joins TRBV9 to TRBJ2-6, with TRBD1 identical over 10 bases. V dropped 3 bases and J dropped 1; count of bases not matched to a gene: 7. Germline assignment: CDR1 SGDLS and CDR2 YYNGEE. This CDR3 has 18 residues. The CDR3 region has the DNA TGTGCCAGCAGCGAGGGGACAGGGGAGGGTTCTGGGGCCAACGTCCTGACTTTC. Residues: CASSEGTGEGSGANVLTF.

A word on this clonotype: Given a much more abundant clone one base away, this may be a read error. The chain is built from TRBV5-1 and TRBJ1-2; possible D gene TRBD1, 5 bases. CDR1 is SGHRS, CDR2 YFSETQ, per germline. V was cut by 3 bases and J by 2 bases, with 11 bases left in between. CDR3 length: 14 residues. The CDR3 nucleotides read TGCGCCAGCAGCTGGGGGTTCGACAACTATGGCTACACCTTC. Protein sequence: CASSWGFDNYGYTF.